Following are 14 T cell receptor beta chains from one sample sequenced in a study of cytomegalovirus exposure and HLA in healthy donors (TCRdb year 2017). The library was built by means of the immunoSEQ multiplex PCR assay. A mixture of 60 forward primers for TCR Vbeta segments and 13 reverse primers for TCR Jbeta segments was used in the multiplex PCR. TCRdb's version of the immuneACCESS table is confined to in-frame rearrangements and falls short of the full clone set. An unresolved V gene accounts for under half of the shortfall where checked; the remainder is of unknown origin. Recorded for this sample are fewer than 85,000 clones; approximately 72% of them occurred a single time. The leading ten clones occupy 11% of the sample. Sample: PBMCs. The receptors were sampled from a woman aged 35 to 49 in good health and CMV-seropositive.

Points on this clone: An end of the junction differs from the germline gene, which may be a read error. The J gene is TRBJ2-7, the V gene TRBV7-9; TRBD2 agrees at 11 bases. The CDR3 extends over 17 amino acids. Germline assignment: CDR1 SEHNR and CDR2 FQNEAQ (reference sequence). The CDR3 loop reads CSSSLGALAGGDSEQYF. For the CDR3, the DNA is TGTTCCAGCAGCTTAGGAGCATTAGCGGGAGGGGACTCCGAGCAGTACTTC.

This clone was seen a handful of times. The CDR3 DNA follows: TGTGCCAGCAGCTTAGCATCGGGGGGCACTGTTTATGGCTACACCTTC. This gives the protein CASSLASGGTVYGYTF. The chain links TRBV7-8 to TRBJ1-2; a possible D gene is TRBD1 (6 bases). V was pared by 0 bases and J by 5 bases, with 16 bases between. This CDR3 spans 16 amino acids. Germline-derived CDR1 and CDR2 are SGHVS and FQNEAQ.

The chain uses TRBV27 and TRBJ1-4; D not certain. Trimming took off 4 bases at V and 0 bases at J, with 12 bases between the two ends. Per germline, CDR1 MNHEY and CDR2 SMNVEV (reference sequence). CDR3 size: 16 residues. In DNA, the CDR3 is TGTGCCAGCAGTTCTACCGACGAGGCAACTAATGAAAAACTGTTTTTT. Its translation is CASSSTDEATNEKLFF.

The CDR3 DNA follows: TGTGCCAGCAGCCACCCGACAGGGACGGAAAATTCACCCCTCCACTTT. The encoded protein is CASSHPTGTENSPLHF. The genes are TRBV7-9 and TRBJ1-6, with TRBD1 matching over 7 bases. Per the germline V gene, CDR1 is SEHNR and CDR2 is FQNEAQ (reference sequence). The CDR3 is 16 residues long. V lost 5 bases to trimming and J lost 7 bases; unmatched junction nucleotides: 11.

The chain is built from TRBV7-2 and TRBJ2-2; 7 bases line up with TRBD2. Germline V gives CDR1 SGHTA, CDR2 FQGNSA. The junction had 4 bases not matched to a gene; V was cut back by 2 bases and J by 1 base. The CDR3 spans 16 residues. CDR3 in DNA: TGTGCCAGCAGCTTATTTGGGGGGGAGAACACCGGGGAGCTGTTTTTT. Protein product: CASSLFGGENTGELFF.

The chain employs TRBV6-1 and TRBJ1-2; no definite D call. The V and J ends lost 7 bases and 4 bases respectively, with 16 bases between them. The CDR3 is made up of 14 amino acids. Germline CDR1 is MNHNS and CDR2 is SASEGT. The CDR3 DNA reads as TGTGCCAGCAAGCCCCGGGTCCCCTCCTATGGCTACACCTTC. Protein product: CASKPRVPSYGYTF.

This sequence joins TRBV7-8 and TRBJ2-1; D possibly corresponds to TRBD2 (6 bases). The V gene lost 2 bases and the J gene lost 5 bases, with 16 bases spanning the gap. From germline, CDR1 is SGHVS and CDR2 FQNEAQ. There are 16 residues in the CDR3. This chain's CDR3 is CASSLYNRELDNEQFF. The CDR3 DNA reads as TGTGCCAGCAGCTTATATAATCGGGAGCTCGACAATGAGCAGTTCTTC.

The V and J genes are TRBV28 and TRBJ2-1; 9 bases line up with TRBD2. There are 17 residues in the CDR3. Germline V gene data show CDR1 as MDHEN and CDR2 as SYDVKM. J lost 6 bases, V lost 3 bases, and 12 bases had no gene match. The CDR3 bases are TGTGCCAGCAGTTTGTTAGCGGGAGTCGGGGCTGGCAATGAGCAGTTCTTC. Protein product: CASSLLAGVGAGNEQFF.

The chain employs TRBV5-1 and TRBJ1-1, with 10 bases that match TRBD1. The CDR3 extends over 15 amino acids. CDR1 is SGHRS and CDR2 is YFSETQ in the germline V gene. Trimming at V came to 4 bases and at J to 7 bases, leaving 10 bases not matched to a gene. CDR3 bases: TGCGCCAGCAGCAGTCGGACAGGGGGATTGGGTGAAGCTTTCTTT. Translation: CASSSRTGGLGEAFF.

V is TRBV6-4 and J is TRBJ2-2; TRBD1 matches at 8 bases. Germline CDR1 MRHNA, CDR2 SNTAGT. This CDR3 contains 15 residues. Trimming cost V 9 bases and J 1 base; bases outside gene matches: 7. The CDR3 nucleotides are TGTGCCAGGAAATACGGACAGGGGAACACCGGGGAGCTGTTTTTT. Translated: CARKYGQGNTGELFF.

The chain couples TRBV5-4 to TRBJ1-6; no clear D. Germline loops: CDR1 SGHNT, CDR2 YYREEE (reference sequence). CDR3 length: 15 residues. Trimming shortened V by 4 bases and J by 1 base, and 9 bases separated the two germline ends. CDR3 sequence (DNA): TGTGCCAGCAGCGAGTCGGGTTCCTATAATTCACCCCTCCACTTT. Its translation: CASSESGSYNSPLHF. Combining the CDR3 with reference TRBV5-4 and TRBJ1-6 gives the whole variable domain ETGVTQSPTHLIKTRGQQVTLRCSSQSGHNTVSWYQQALGQGPQFIFQYYREEENGRGNFPPRFSGLQFPNYSSELNVNALELDDSALYLCASSESGSYNSPLHFGNGTRLTVT.

This clone was recorded a few times. The chain joins TRBV4-3 to TRBJ1-4; TRBD1 agrees at 9 bases. This CDR3 comprises 14 residues. J was trimmed by 7 bases and V by 1 base; bases with no gene match: 1. From germline, CDR1 is LGHNA and CDR2 YSLEER. The DNA of the CDR3 is TGCGCCAGCAGCCAAGGGACAGGGGCTGAAAAACTGTTTTTT. This sequence encodes CASSQGTGAEKLFF.

This clone was seen only a few times. CDR3 sequence (DNA): TGTGCCAGTAGTGACGGAGACAGGGACACAGATACGCAGTATTTT. As protein: CASSDGDRDTDTQYF. The chain carries TRBV19 and TRBJ2-3; 7 bases are a match to TRBD1. The CDR3 covers 15 residues. V was clipped by 5 bases and J by 2 bases; unmatched bases: 7. Per germline, CDR1 LNHDA and CDR2 SQIVND (reference sequence).

As DNA, the CDR3 is TGTGCCAGCCCGGACAGGACCATTTTTACTGGGGCCAACGTCCTGACTTTC. Protein: CASPDRTIFTGANVLTF. This chain joins TRBV28 and TRBJ2-6, with 7 bases lining up with TRBD1. CDR1 MDHEN and CDR2 SYDVKM come from the germline V gene. After removal of 8 bases from V and 2 bases from J, the junction contained 12 bases not matched to a gene. The CDR3 is 17 amino acids.